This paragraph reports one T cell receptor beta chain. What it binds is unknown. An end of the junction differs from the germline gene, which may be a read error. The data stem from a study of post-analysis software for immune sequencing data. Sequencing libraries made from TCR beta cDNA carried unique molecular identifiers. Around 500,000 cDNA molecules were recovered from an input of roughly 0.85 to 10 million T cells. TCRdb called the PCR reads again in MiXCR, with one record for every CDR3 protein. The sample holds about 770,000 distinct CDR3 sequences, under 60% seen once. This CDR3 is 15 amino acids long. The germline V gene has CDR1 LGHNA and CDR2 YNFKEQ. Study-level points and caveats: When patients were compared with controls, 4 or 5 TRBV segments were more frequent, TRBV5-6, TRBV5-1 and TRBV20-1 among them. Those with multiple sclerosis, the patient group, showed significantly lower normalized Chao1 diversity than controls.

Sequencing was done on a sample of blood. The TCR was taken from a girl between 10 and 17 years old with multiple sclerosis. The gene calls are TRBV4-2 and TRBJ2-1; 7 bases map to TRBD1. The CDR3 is CAGSQLTGPRNEQFF. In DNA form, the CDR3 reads TGTGCCGGCAGCCAACTGACAGGGCCCCGCAATGAGCAGTTCTTC.